The rows below give T cell receptor beta chains drawn from one sample of a study of T cells in Graves' hyperthyroidism and ophthalmopathy. MiXCR, run by TCRdb on the multiplex PCR reads, gives a single entry per CDR3 protein. This table holds around 540,000 distinct CDR3 sequences, 46% found once. Sequencing used peripheral blood or thyroid tissue (not recorded which). These receptors were collected from a woman younger than 35 with Graves' hyperthyroidism. The CDR3 runs from the conserved cysteine through the conserved F or W. Fields, in order: CDR3 DNA, CDR3 protein, V gene, D gene, J gene, clone size. A D gene is named only where the DNA matches it firmly. Clone size is given for some rows only: seen once, a few or many times, or a class if the clone is expanded.

TGCGCCAGCAGCTTGGAACCCACAAAAGGCCAAGAGACCCAGTACTTC	CASSLEPTKGQETQYF	TRBV5-1	NA	TRBJ2-5	NA
TGTGCCAGCAGAGGGGTCACTGAAGCTTTCTTT	CASRGVTEAFF	TRBV2	NA	TRBJ1-1	many
TGTGCCTCCTTTAGGGGGGCAGGGGCCAACGTCCTGACTTTC	CASFRGAGANVLTF	TRBV7-2	NA	TRBJ2-6	many
TGTGCCAGTAGTACCCGACAGGGCGGGGAGACCCAGTACTTC	CASSTRQGGETQYF	TRBV19	TRBD1	TRBJ2-5	NA
TGTGCCAGCAGTGCCATGAGGGGGACAGCCTACGAGCAGTACTTC	CASSAMRGTAYEQYF	TRBV2	TRBD1	TRBJ2-7	NA
TGTGCCAGCAGCTCGGCAGGACATAACTATGGCTACACCTTC	CASSSAGHNYGYTF	TRBV7-1	NA	TRBJ1-2	NA
TGTGCCATACAAAGGACAGCCTCGAACACCGGGGAGCTGTTTTTT	CAIQRTASNTGELFF	TRBV7-3	NA	TRBJ2-2	once
TGTGCCACAAATGCCGGGATGAGGGACACTGAAGCTTTCTTT	CATNAGMRDTEAFF	TRBV19	NA	TRBJ1-1	few
TGTGCCACCAGCGGAAATAGCGGGAGGTCTACCTACGAGCAGTACTTC	CATSGNSGRSTYEQYF	TRBV15	TRBD2	TRBJ2-7	many
TGCAGTGGGGGAGCGGGCACTGAAGCTTTCTTT	CSGGAGTEAFF	TRBV29-1	NA	TRBJ1-1	NA
TGTGCCAGCAGCCTATCGGGGGCGGACCCCTACGAGCAGTACTTC	CASSLSGADPYEQYF	TRBV7-8	NA	TRBJ2-7	few
TGTGCCAGCAGTGTGGTGGCGAGGAGCAATCAGCCCCAGCATTTT	CASSVVARSNQPQHF	TRBV10-3	NA	TRBJ1-5	NA
TGCAGTGCTAAACTCTGGAACACTGAAGCTTTCTTT	CSAKLWNTEAFF	TRBV20-1	NA	TRBJ1-1	few
TGTGCCAGTAGTAGACGGATTCCGAACACCGGGGAGCTGTTTTTT	CASSRRIPNTGELFF	TRBV19	NA	TRBJ2-2	NA
TGTGCCAGCAGTGCCGGGGCGCCCAATCAGCCCCAGCATTTT	CASSAGAPNQPQHF	TRBV12-3/TRBV12-4	NA	TRBJ1-5	NA
TGTGCCACCACTCAGGGCGGGGAGCTGTTTTTT	CATTQGGELFF	TRBV6-4	NA	TRBJ2-2	few
TGTGCCAGCAGCTTAGCGCTGGGGGCTTACGAGCAGTACTTC	CASSLALGAYEQYF	TRBV7-8	NA	TRBJ2-7	many
TGCAGCGTTGATGATCCGGGGGGCGGCTACGAGCAGTACTTC	CSVDDPGGGYEQYF	TRBV29-1	NA	TRBJ2-7	NA
TGTGCCAGCCTAGGGGGAGGTGGCAATCAGCCCCAGCATTTT	CASLGGGGNQPQHF	TRBV2	NA	TRBJ1-5	NA
TGTGCCACCAGTGATTCGTACCCGGGACTAGCGGGAGGATACACCTTC	CATSDSYPGLAGGYTF	TRBV24-1	NA	TRBJ1-2	NA
TGTGCCAGCAGTACCCGGGGGCTATCCGGAAACACCATATATTTT	CASSTRGLSGNTIYF	TRBV2	NA	TRBJ1-3	NA
TGTGCCAGCAGCCCCTCGACAGGAAGGACTGAAGCTTTCTTT	CASSPSTGRTEAFF	TRBV7-8	NA	TRBJ1-1	NA
TGTGCCAGCAGCCCCCTGAGTTTGCAGGGGGAGACCCAGTACTTC	CASSPLSLQGETQYF	TRBV7-9	NA	TRBJ2-5	NA
TGTGCCAGCAGCGACAACTCCTACGAGCAGTACTTC	CASSDNSYEQYF	TRBV2	NA	TRBJ2-7	many
TGTGCCATCCCACCCGGGACAGCCTATGGCTACACCTTC	CAIPPGTAYGYTF	TRBV10-3	TRBD1	TRBJ1-2	NA
TGTGCCAGCAGCTTACTAGGGTCTGGAGACACCATATATTTT	CASSLLGSGDTIYF	TRBV7-2	NA	TRBJ1-3	once
TGTGCCAGCAGGGATACAGGAATGAACACTGAAGCTTTCTTT	CASRDTGMNTEAFF	TRBV6-1	NA	TRBJ1-1	NA
TGTGCCAGCAGCTCGGGACGGGGAGTCTACGAGCAGTACTTC	CASSSGRGVYEQYF	TRBV7-6	NA	TRBJ2-7	NA
TGTGCCAGCAGTTACTCTGTCCAGGGAGGAGAGCAGTACTTC	CASSYSVQGGEQYF	TRBV9	NA	TRBJ2-7	once
TGTGCCAGCAGCTTACCGTGGACGGGGGGGGAGCTGTTTTTT	CASSLPWTGGELFF	TRBV7-2	NA	TRBJ2-2	NA
TGCGCCAGCAGCTTTGGGCGGGGACGCACAGATACGCAGTATTTT	CASSFGRGRTDTQYF	TRBV5-1	NA	TRBJ2-3	NA
TGTGCCAGCAGTCTTCTTGGGCAGGGCAATCAGCCCCAGCATTTT	CASSLLGQGNQPQHF	TRBV2	NA	TRBJ1-5	many
TGTGCCAGCAGTGAAGCTCCGGTCCAAGAGACCCAGTACTTC	CASSEAPVQETQYF	TRBV25-1	NA	TRBJ2-5	NA
TGCAGCGTTGTAGGCAGGGTGTACGAGCAGTACTTC	CSVVGRVYEQYF	TRBV29-1	NA	TRBJ2-7	many
TGTGCCACCAGCAGAGACCCGGGACAGGGGAATCAGCCCCAGCATTTT	CATSRDPGQGNQPQHF	TRBV15	TRBD1	TRBJ1-5	NA
TGTGCCTGGACCGGGACAGGTCCCTACGAGCAGTACTTC	CAWTGTGPYEQYF	TRBV15	TRBD1	TRBJ2-7	NA